A single sample is the source of the 5 T cell receptor beta chains below, sequenced in a study of T cells in Graves' hyperthyroidism and ophthalmopathy (dated by TCRdb to between 2017 and 2020). The receptor library was made with multiplex PCR. The reads were generated on an Illumina HiSeq 2000. The TCR beta CDR3 regions were amplified from the RNA transcripts. The TCR CDR3 was subjected to a first round of RT-PCR using the HTBI primer set and the Qiagen OneStep RT-PCR kit. TCRdb's own reprocessing of the public reads used fastp at Q25 and MiXCR and kept productive beta chains. Every entry covers one CDR3 protein and lists the most common genes and DNA from its rows. The sample profile shows a few hundred thousand distinct CDR3 sequences; roughly 22% of them were found once. The ten largest account for around 62% of the sample. The specimen sequenced was blood. These receptor sequences come from a man aged 25-40 years with Graves' ophthalmopathy.

With regard to this clonotype: One end of the junction is discordant with germline, which a read error may explain. J is TRBJ2-1 and V is TRBV11-2; the D gene is possibly TRBD2 (6 bases). Germline-derived CDR1 and CDR2 are SGHAT and FQNNGV. This CDR3 contains 16 residues. Written as DNA, the CDR3 is TGTGCCATCAGCTTAGAGGTCGGGAGCTCCTACAATGAGCAGTTCTTC. This translates into CAISLEVGSSYNEQFF.

This clonotype was seen a single time. The chain carries TRBV12-5 and TRBJ2-7; possible D gene TRBD1, 5 bases. Germline-derived CDR1 and CDR2 are LGHNT and FRNRAP. This CDR3 spans 15 amino acids. V gave up 0 bases and J gave up 4 bases, with 13 bases separating them. In DNA form, the CDR3 reads TGTGCTAGTGGTTTGGTAGGGGCAGTAACGTACGAGCAGTACTTC. This gives the protein CASGLVGAVTYEQYF.

As regards this clonotype: The junction differs from germline at one of its ends, possibly a read error. V gene TRBV9 combines with J gene TRBJ2-5; 7 bases agree with TRBD2. Germline values: CDR1 SGDLS, CDR2 YYNGEE. The CDR3 runs to 15 residues. CDR3 coding DNA: TGTACCAGCAGCGTATCTTCCTGGGGAGGGGAGACCCAGTACTTC. It codes for CTSSVSSWGGETQYF.

The chain is built from TRBV7-8 and TRBJ2-5; either TRBD1 or TRBD2 may supply D (5 bases each). The CDR3 sequence is 13 residues long. CDR1 and CDR2 from the germline V gene are SGHVS and FQNEAQ. The V end lost 1 base, the J end lost 12 bases, and 15 bases lay between the germline ends. The CDR3 loop reads CASSLVGTVLKYF. The CDR3 nucleotides read TGTGCCAGCAGCTTAGTGGGGACGGTCCTTAAGTACTTC.

In its sample, this clonotype was seen many times. V is TRBV20-1 and J is TRBJ2-1, with D perhaps matching TRBD1 (6 bases). Germline lookup yields CDR1 DFQATT and CDR2 SNEGSKA (reference sequence). This CDR3 contains 16 residues. Trimming left V 1 base short and J 5 bases short, with 18 bases between. The CDR3 region has the DNA TGCAGTGCTAGAGCCCTGGGGCAGGGGTTAGACAATGAGCAGTTCTTC. This sequence encodes CSARALGQGLDNEQFF.